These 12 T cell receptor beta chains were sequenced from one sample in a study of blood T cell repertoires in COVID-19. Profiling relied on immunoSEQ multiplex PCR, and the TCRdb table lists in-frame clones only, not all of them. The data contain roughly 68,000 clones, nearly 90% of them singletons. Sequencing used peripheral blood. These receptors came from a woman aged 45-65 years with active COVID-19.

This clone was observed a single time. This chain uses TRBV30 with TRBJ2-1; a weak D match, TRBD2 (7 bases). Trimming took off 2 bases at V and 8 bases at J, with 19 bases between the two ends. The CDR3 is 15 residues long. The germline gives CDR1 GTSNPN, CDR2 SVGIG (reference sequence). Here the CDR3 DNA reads TGTGCCTGGAGTCGTGGGGGCGGGAGTGACGATGAGCAGTTCTTC. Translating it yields CAWSRGGGSDDEQFF.

The CDR3 reads CASSQTDRTGYNEQYF. The DNA of the CDR3 is TGTGCCAGCAGCCAAACGGATCGGACAGGGTATAACGAGCAGTACTTC. The chain links TRBV7-9 to TRBJ2-7, with 8 bases matching TRBD1. This CDR3 has 16 residues. Germline V CDR1 and CDR2: SEHNR, FQNEAQ (reference sequence). V was pared by 5 bases and J by 5 bases, with 14 bases of the junction left unmatched. Full variable domain (remainder filled in from reference TRBV7-9 and TRBJ2-7): DTGVSQNPRHKITKRGQNVTFRCDPISEHNRLYWYRQTLGQGPEFLTYFQNEAQLEKSRLLSDRFSAERPKGSFSTLEIQRTEQGDSAMYLCASSQTDRTGYNEQYFGPGTRLTVT.

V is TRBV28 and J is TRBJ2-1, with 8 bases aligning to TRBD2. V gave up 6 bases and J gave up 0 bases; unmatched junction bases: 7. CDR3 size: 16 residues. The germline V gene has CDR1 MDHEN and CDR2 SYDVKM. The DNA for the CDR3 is TGTGCCAGCAGAACCCCGGGACTAGACTCCTACAATGAGCAGTTCTTC. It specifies CASRTPGLDSYNEQFF.

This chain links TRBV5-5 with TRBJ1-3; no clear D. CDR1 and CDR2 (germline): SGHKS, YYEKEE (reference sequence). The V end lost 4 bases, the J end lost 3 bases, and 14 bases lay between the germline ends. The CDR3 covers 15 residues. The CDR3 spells CASSPELVFGNTIYF. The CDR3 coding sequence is TGTGCCAGCAGCCCGGAGCTTGTGTTTGGAAACACCATATATTTT.

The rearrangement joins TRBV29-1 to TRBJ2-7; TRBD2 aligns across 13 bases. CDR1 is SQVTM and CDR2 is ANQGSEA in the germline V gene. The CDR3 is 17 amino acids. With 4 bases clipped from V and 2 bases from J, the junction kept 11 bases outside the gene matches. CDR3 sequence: CSVVGRTSGSVPYEQYF. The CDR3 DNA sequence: TGCAGCGTTGTGGGCAGGACTAGCGGGAGTGTACCCTACGAGCAGTACTTC.

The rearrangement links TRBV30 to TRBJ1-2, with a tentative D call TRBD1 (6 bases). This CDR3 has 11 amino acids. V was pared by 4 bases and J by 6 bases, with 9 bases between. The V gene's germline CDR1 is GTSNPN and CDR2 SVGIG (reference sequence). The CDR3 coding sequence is TGTGCCTGGACAGGGGAGCATGGCTACACCTTC. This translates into CAWTGEHGYTF. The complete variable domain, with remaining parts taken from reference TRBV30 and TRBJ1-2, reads SQTIHQWPATLVQPVGSPLSLECTVEGTSNPNLYWYRQAAGRGLQLLFYSVGIGQISSEVPQNLSASRPQDRQFILSSKKLLLSDSGFYLCAWTGEHGYTFGSGTRLTVV.

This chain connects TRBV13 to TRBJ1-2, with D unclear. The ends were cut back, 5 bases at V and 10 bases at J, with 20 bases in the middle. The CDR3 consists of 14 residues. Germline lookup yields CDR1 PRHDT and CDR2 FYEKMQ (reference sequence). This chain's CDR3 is CASSQKERSTVYTF. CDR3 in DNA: TGTGCCAGCAGCCAAAAGGAGAGGAGCACCGTCTACACCTTC. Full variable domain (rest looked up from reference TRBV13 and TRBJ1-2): AAGVIQSPRHLIKEKRETATLKCYPIPRHDTVYWYQQGPGQDPQFLISFYEKMQSDKGSIPDRFSAQQFSDYHSELNMSSLELGDSALYFCASSQKERSTVYTFGSGTRLTVV.

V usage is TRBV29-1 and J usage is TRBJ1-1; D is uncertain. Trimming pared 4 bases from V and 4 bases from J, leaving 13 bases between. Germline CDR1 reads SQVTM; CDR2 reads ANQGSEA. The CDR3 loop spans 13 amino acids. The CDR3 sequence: CSVVAQPSTEAFF. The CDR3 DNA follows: TGCAGCGTTGTGGCACAGCCATCCACTGAAGCTTTCTTT.

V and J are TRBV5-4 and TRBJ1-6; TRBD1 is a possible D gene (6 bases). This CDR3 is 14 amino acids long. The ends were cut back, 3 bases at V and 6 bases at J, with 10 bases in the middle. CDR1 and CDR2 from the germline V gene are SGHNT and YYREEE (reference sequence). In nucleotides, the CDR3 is TGTGCCAGCAGCTGGGGGCTCACTAATTCACCCCTCCACTTT. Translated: CASSWGLTNSPLHF.

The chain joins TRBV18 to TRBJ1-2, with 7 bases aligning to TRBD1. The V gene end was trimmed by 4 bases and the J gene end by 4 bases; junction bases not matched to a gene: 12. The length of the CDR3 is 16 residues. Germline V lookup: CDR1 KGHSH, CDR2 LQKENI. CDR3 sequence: CASSQERGQSGYGYTF. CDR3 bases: TGTGCCAGCTCACAGGAGAGGGGACAGAGTGGCTATGGCTACACCTTC.

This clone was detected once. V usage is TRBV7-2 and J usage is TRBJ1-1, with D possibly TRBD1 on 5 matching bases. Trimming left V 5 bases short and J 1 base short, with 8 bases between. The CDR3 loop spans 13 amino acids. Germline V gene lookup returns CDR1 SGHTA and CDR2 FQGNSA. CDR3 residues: CASSPGQNTEAFF. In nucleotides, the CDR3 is TGTGCCAGCAGCCCCGGACAGAACACTGAAGCTTTCTTT.

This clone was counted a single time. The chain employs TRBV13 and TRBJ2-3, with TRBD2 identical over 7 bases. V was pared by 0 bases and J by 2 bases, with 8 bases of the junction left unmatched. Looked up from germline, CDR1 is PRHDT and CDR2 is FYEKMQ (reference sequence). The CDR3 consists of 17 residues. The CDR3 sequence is CASSLGAGRLSTDTQYF. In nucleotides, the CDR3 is TGTGCCAGCAGCTTAGGGGCCGGGAGGCTCTCCACAGATACGCAGTATTTT.